These 20 T cell receptor beta chains share one sample of origin, sequenced in a study of cytomegalovirus exposure and HLA in healthy donors. Method: immunoSEQ multiplex PCR; TCRdb's copy keeps in-frame clones and lacks some. The sample records a few hundred thousand clones, 75% to 90% being singletons. Sequenced sample: PBMCs. The origin of the receptors is a woman in her twenties or thirties in good health and CMV-seropositive.

The genes are TRBV27 and TRBJ1-1; D perhaps matches TRBD1 (6 bases). The CDR3 has 14 amino acids. Germline loops: CDR1 MNHEY, CDR2 SMNVEV (reference sequence). Trimming pared 4 bases from V and 4 bases from J, leaving 13 bases between. DNA of the CDR3: TGTGCCAGCAGTTCTCTAGGGGGTCCCACTGAAGCTTTCTTT. This codes for CASSSLGGPTEAFF.

This clone was detected once. J is TRBJ2-1 and V is TRBV9; 8 positions agree with TRBD2. This CDR3 is 15 amino acids long. J gave up 6 bases and V 3 bases, and 8 bases lay outside the gene matches. Germline CDR1 is SGDLS and CDR2 is YYNGEE. The CDR3 spells CASSAAGVPFNEQFF. CDR3 bases: TGTGCCAGCAGCGCAGCGGGAGTCCCCTTCAATGAGCAGTTCTTC.

To note about this clone: One end of the junction does not line up with germline, which may come from a read error. The genes are TRBV5-1 and TRBJ2-7; 7 nucleotides align to TRBD2. The CDR3 has 16 residues. Germline-derived CDR1 and CDR2 are SGHRS and YFSETQ. Here the CDR3 DNA reads TGCGCCAGCAGTTTGGTCGCGCGGGGGAACTCCTACGAGCAGTACTTC. Translating it yields CASSLVARGNSYEQYF. Combining the CDR3 with reference TRBV5-1 and TRBJ2-7 gives the whole variable domain KAGVTQTPRYLIKTRGQQVTLSCSPISGHRSVSWYQQTPGQGLQFLFEYFSETQRNKGNFPGRFSGRQFSNSRSEMNVSTLELGDSALYLCASSLVARGNSYEQYFGPGTRLTVT.

This clone has only a few counts. The chain joins TRBV11-3 to TRBJ1-4; D not certain. Per the germline V gene, CDR1 is SGHNT and CDR2 is YENEEA. This CDR3 comprises 14 residues. V was pared by 6 bases and J by 0 bases, with 8 bases between. The CDR3 sequence: CASSLFATNEKLFF. CDR3 DNA sequence: TGTGCCAGCAGTTTATTCGCAACTAATGAAAAACTGTTTTTT.

The chain combines TRBV5-4 with TRBJ2-5, with a possible D match to TRBD2 (5 bases). The germline gives CDR1 SGHNT, CDR2 YYREEE (reference sequence). With 2 bases removed from V and 5 bases from J, the gap between germline ends came to 13 bases. The CDR3 sequence is 14 residues long. CDR3 loop: CASSFSGGVETQYF. The CDR3 DNA sequence: TGTGCCAGCAGCTTTTCAGGAGGAGTTGAGACCCAGTACTTC.

The chain has TRBV7-9 and TRBJ2-7, with D tentatively TRBD1 or TRBD2 (5 bases each). V lost 5 bases, J lost 7 bases, and 24 bases lay in between. This CDR3 is built from 16 residues. Germline lookup yields CDR1 SEHNR and CDR2 FQNEAQ (reference sequence). CDR3 protein: CASSPRSGTAITEQYF. For the CDR3, the DNA is TGTGCCAGCAGCCCGAGAAGTGGGACGGCTATAACTGAGCAGTACTTC.

This chain joins TRBV7-9 and TRBJ2-3; 7 bases agree with TRBD1. Trimming took 8 bases from V and 2 from J; bases not matched to a gene: 7. Germline CDR1 SEHNR, CDR2 FQNEAQ (reference sequence). The CDR3 extends over 14 amino acids. The CDR3 is CASVRGQFTDTQYF. The CDR3 nucleotides read TGTGCCAGCGTAAGGGGGCAGTTCACAGATACGCAGTATTTT.

The chain joins TRBV5-1 to TRBJ2-7; 7 bases map to TRBD1. Germline CDR1 and CDR2: SGHRS and YFSETQ. This CDR3 contains 12 residues. The junction had 4 bases not matched to a gene; V was cut back by 4 bases and J by 6 bases. CDR3 protein: CASSLTGVEQYF. The CDR3 nucleotides read TGCGCCAGCAGCCTAACAGGGGTCGAGCAGTACTTC.

This chain uses TRBV4-2 with TRBJ2-7; D is uncertain. CDR3 length equals 13 residues. Trimming pared 1 base from V and 5 bases from J, leaving 9 bases between. CDR1 and CDR2 (germline): LGHNA, YNFKEQ. The CDR3, as DNA: TGTGCCAGCAGCCAAGGAGCGTCCGACGAGCAGTACTTC. It codes for CASSQGASDEQYF.

J is TRBJ2-5 and V is TRBV30; D call uncertain. The V end lost 4 bases, the J end lost 0 bases, and 12 bases lay between the germline ends. CDR3 length: 14 residues. The germline V gene has CDR1 GTSNPN and CDR2 SVGIG (reference sequence). CDR3 amino acids: CAWTYHEYQETQYF. CDR3 sequence (DNA): TGTGCCTGGACCTATCACGAGTACCAAGAGACCCAGTACTTC.

The chain is built from TRBV27 and TRBJ2-7; 10 bases are a match to TRBD2. The germline V gene has CDR1 MNHEY and CDR2 SMNVEV (reference sequence). The ends lost 5 bases at V and 0 bases at J; junction bases unmatched: 10. The CDR3 spans 17 residues. The CDR3: CASSIAGGRLSSYEQYF. Written as DNA, the CDR3 is TGTGCCAGCAGTATAGCGGGAGGCCGATTAAGCTCCTACGAGCAGTACTTC.

This sequence joins TRBV29-1 and TRBJ2-1, with TRBD2 matching 10 bases. V lost 4 bases and J lost 4; bases outside the gene matches: 4. CDR3 length: 14 amino acids. Germline CDR1 reads SQVTM; CDR2 reads ANQGSEA. The CDR3 loop reads CSVGVAGGYNEQFF. The CDR3, as DNA: TGCAGCGTTGGGGTAGCGGGAGGTTACAATGAGCAGTTCTTC.

This chain joins TRBV5-4 and TRBJ1-1; D may be TRBD1 (6 bases). The CDR3 is 13 amino acids. Trimming took 5 bases from V and 3 from J, leaving 11 bases between them. Per germline, CDR1 SGHNT and CDR2 YYREEE (reference sequence). CDR3 coding DNA: TGTGCCAGCAGTTTCCGACAGGACACTGAAGCTTTCTTT. Its translation: CASSFRQDTEAFF.

This clone appeared once. The genes are TRBV7-3 and TRBJ2-7; D not resolved. Germline assignment: CDR1 SGHTA and CDR2 FQGTGA. This CDR3 has 14 residues. Trimming took off 0 bases at V and 2 bases at J, with 8 bases between the two ends. In DNA, the CDR3 is TGTGCCAGCAGCTTAACTAAAACCGCCTACGAGCAGTACTTC. Translated: CASSLTKTAYEQYF.

The chain links TRBV5-1 to TRBJ2-1, with 12 positions matching TRBD2. This CDR3 contains 14 residues. Germline V gives CDR1 SGHRS, CDR2 YFSETQ. Unmatched junction bases numbered 1, after V lost 0 bases and J lost 9 bases. The CDR3 DNA reads as TGCGCCAGCAGCTTGGGACTAGCGGGAGTTGAGCAGTTCTTC. The encoded protein is CASSLGLAGVEQFF.

The chain joins TRBV5-1 to TRBJ1-1; TRBD1 might be the D (6 bases). The CDR3 runs to 16 residues. Germline CDR1 SGHRS, CDR2 YFSETQ. Trimming pared 2 bases from V and 0 bases from J, leaving 14 bases between. CDR3 bases: TGCGCCAGCAGCTTAAGGGGGGCGCGAATGAACACTGAAGCTTTCTTT. Translation gives CASSLRGARMNTEAFF. Full variable domain (rest looked up from reference TRBV5-1 and TRBJ1-1): KAGVTQTPRYLIKTRGQQVTLSCSPISGHRSVSWYQQTPGQGLQFLFEYFSETQRNKGNFPGRFSGRQFSNSRSEMNVSTLELGDSALYLCASSLRGARMNTEAFFGQGTRLTVV.

This clone has only one observation. The chain uses TRBV5-1 and TRBJ2-1; 9 nucleotides match TRBD1. This CDR3 is built from 15 residues. Germline lookup yields CDR1 SGHRS and CDR2 YFSETQ. The junction had 2 bases not matched to a gene; V was cut back by 0 bases and J by 4 bases. The CDR3 sequence is CASSLGTGAYNEQFF. The CDR3, as DNA: TGCGCCAGCAGCTTGGGGACAGGGGCTTACAATGAGCAGTTCTTC. Supplemented by reference TRBV5-1 and TRBJ2-1, the full variable domain reads KAGVTQTPRYLIKTRGQQVTLSCSPISGHRSVSWYQQTPGQGLQFLFEYFSETQRNKGNFPGRFSGRQFSNSRSEMNVSTLELGDSALYLCASSLGTGAYNEQFFGPGTRLTVL.

This chain links TRBV6-1 with TRBJ1-5, with D possibly TRBD1 on 6 matching bases. The CDR3 length is 17 residues. Germline V gene lookup returns CDR1 MNHNS and CDR2 SASEGT. The V gene lost 4 bases and the J gene lost 0 bases, with 16 bases spanning the gap. The CDR3 here is CASSVTGYGYSNQPQHF. CDR3 nucleotide sequence: TGTGCCAGCAGTGTAACAGGGTACGGGTATAGCAATCAGCCCCAGCATTTT.

The chain couples TRBV9 to TRBJ1-1; D call uncertain. Trimming removed 3 bases from V and 3 bases from J, with 12 bases in between. Germline CDR1 SGDLS, CDR2 YYNGEE. This CDR3 contains 14 residues. DNA of the CDR3: TGTGCCAGCAGCGCGGACGACGGGGACACTGAAGCTTTCTTT. Translated: CASSADDGDTEAFF.

The rearrangement joins TRBV27 to TRBJ2-3, with D possibly being TRBD2 (5 bases). Trimming took 0 bases from V and 7 from J, leaving 14 bases between them. The CDR3 runs 15 residues. CDR1 and CDR2 from the germline V gene are MNHEY and SMNVEV (reference sequence). The CDR3 sequence: CASSLSIGEKNTQYF. The CDR3 DNA reads TGTGCCAGCAGTTTATCGATCGGGGAAAAGAATACGCAGTATTTT.